This T cell receptor beta chain was obtained from a study of T and B cells in COVID-19 patients. Multiplex PCR with BIOMED2 TRB-A/B primer pools amplified TRB rearrangements. TCRdb passed the multiplex PCR reads through MiXCR, listing each CDR3 protein once. The sample shows 9,000 to 13,000 distinct CDR3 sequences, around 31% of them seen only once. CDR1 and CDR2 (germline): MNHEY, SVGAGI. The CDR3 has 14 residues. Comments on this clonotype: The junction differs from germline at one of its ends, possibly a read error.

Blood genomic DNA input for TRB amplification was roughly 220-500 ng. This chain connects TRBV6-5 to TRBJ2-1, with D possibly TRBD2 on 5 matching bases. This receptor was taken from a human donor with active COVID-19. Sample: blood. The CDR3 region is CAISVASSYNEQFF. The CDR3 DNA reads as TGTGCCATCAGTGTAGCGAGCTCCTACAATGAGCAGTTCTTC.